This T cell receptor beta chain was identified during a study of T cell changes during pregnancy in multiple sclerosis. Germline V CDR1 and CDR2: LGHNA, YSLEER. With 4 bases removed from V and 0 bases from J, the gap between germline ends came to 7 bases. The CDR3 length is 14 residues. Data came from immunoSEQ multiplex PCR; TCRdb stores just in-frame clones and leaves some out. Among tens of thousands of clones listed, approximately 90% were seen once. This sequence originates from a female donor with multiple sclerosis, enrolled in a pregnancy study. The V gene is TRBV4-3, the J gene TRBJ2-1, with D possibly being TRBD2 (6 bases). The sequences come from peripheral blood, collected in the third trimester of pregnancy. The CDR3 DNA reads TGCGCCAGCAGCCGGACTATCTCCTACAATGAGCAGTTCTTC. It codes for CASSRTISYNEQFF.